The 26 T cell receptor beta chains below all came from one sample that was sequenced in a study of cytomegalovirus exposure and HLA in healthy donors. In the PCR, 60 Vbeta and 13 Jbeta primers were used. The method was immunoSEQ multiplex PCR; TCRdb's version includes in-frame clones alone and lacks a portion of them. The repertoire holds around 120,000 clones, roughly 15% seen once, with 1.5% to 2% in the top ten. The sequencing input was PBMCs. Receptors originate from a woman under 30 in good health and CMV-seronegative.

This clone was seen a few times. The rearrangement joins TRBV5-6 to TRBJ1-2; D is undetermined. Germline values: CDR1 SGHDT, CDR2 YYEEEE. The length of the CDR3 is 13 residues. V was trimmed by 0 bases and J by 8 bases, leaving 11 bases between them. The chain's CDR3 is CASSLVSLSGYTF. CDR3 in DNA: TGTGCCAGCAGCTTGGTGTCCCTGAGCGGCTACACCTTC.

On this clone itself: One junction end does not reproduce the germline sequence, and a read error may be involved. This rearrangement joins TRBV19 to TRBJ2-2, with D possibly being TRBD1 (6 bases). The CDR3 is made up of 13 amino acids. CDR1 LNHDA and CDR2 SQIVND come from the germline V gene (reference sequence). The CDR3 DNA reads as TGTGCCAGCAACCCACAGGGCCTCGGGGAGATGTTTTTT. This sequence encodes CASNPQGLGEMFF.

The J gene is TRBJ1-2, the V gene TRBV6-6; D is possibly TRBD1 (5 bases). V was shortened by 5 bases and J by 5 bases, with 18 bases between the two germline ends. CDR3 length: 15 residues. CDR1 and CDR2 (germline): MNHNY, SVGAGI (reference sequence). This CDR3 reads CASSLQGIEAYGYTF. The CDR3 nucleotides are TGTGCCAGCAGTCTGCAGGGAATTGAGGCTTATGGCTACACCTTC.

This clone was detected a few times. V gene TRBV4-1 combines with J gene TRBJ2-1; D may be TRBD2 (6 bases). V shed 5 bases and J shed 2 bases, with 19 bases lying between them. The germline V gene encodes CDR1 MGHRA and CDR2 YSYEKL. The CDR3 is 17 amino acids. CDR3: CASSDSRRAMTYNEQFF. In nucleotides, the CDR3 is TGCGCCAGCAGCGACTCCCGGAGGGCGATGACCTACAATGAGCAGTTCTTC.

The rearrangement uses TRBV18 and TRBJ1-3, with D perhaps TRBD1 (6 bases). Germline CDR1 and CDR2: KGHSH and LQKENI. The V and J ends lost 3 bases and 0 bases respectively, with 12 bases between them. This CDR3 has 16 residues. The CDR3 spells CASSPRDIGSGNTIYF. CDR3 nucleotides: TGTGCCAGCTCACCTAGGGACATCGGCTCTGGAAACACCATATATTTT.

The gene calls are TRBV27 and TRBJ2-7; TRBD1 might be the D (5 bases). The V end was cut by 5 bases, the J end by 2 bases, with 13 bases between. CDR1 MNHEY and CDR2 SMNVEV come from the germline V gene (reference sequence). CDR3 size: 14 residues. CDR3 sequence reads: CASSTGFVAYEQYF. The CDR3 DNA sequence: TGTGCCAGCAGTACAGGTTTCGTAGCCTACGAGCAGTACTTC.

About this clone: The sample contains more than one DNA sequence encoding this CDR3. This chain connects TRBV5-6 to TRBJ1-3; 7 nucleotides agree with TRBD1. In germline, CDR1 is SGHDT, CDR2 YYEEEE. V shed 2 bases, J shed 4 bases, and the junction held 3 bases outside the gene matches. This CDR3 has 14 residues. The CDR3 DNA reads TGTGCCAGCAGCTTAACAGGGGACGGAAACACCATATATTTT. Residues: CASSLTGDGNTIYF.

This clone has more than one count but fewer than ten. The chain links TRBV19 to TRBJ2-7; perhaps TRBD2 as D (5 bases). The ends were cut back, 6 bases at V and 3 bases at J, with 12 bases in the middle. The germline V gene has CDR1 LNHDA and CDR2 SQIVND (reference sequence). The CDR3 has 13 residues. The CDR3 nucleotides are TGTGCCAGTAGCGGACTTGGTGGCTACGAGCAGTACTTC. Translation: CASSGLGGYEQYF.

V gene TRBV30 combines with J gene TRBJ2-2; 7 bases match TRBD2. Germline-derived CDR1 and CDR2 are GTSNPN and SVGIG (reference sequence). The CDR3 totals 14 residues. The V and J ends lost 4 bases and 2 bases, in that order; junction bases with no gene match: 4. The CDR3 is CAWKPSGNTGELFF. CDR3 DNA: TGTGCCTGGAAGCCTAGCGGTAACACCGGGGAGCTGTTTTTT.

The chain has TRBV27 and TRBJ2-7; no clear D. The CDR3 is made up of 14 amino acids. Germline V CDR1 and CDR2: MNHEY, SMNVEV (reference sequence). The V gene lost 0 bases and the J gene lost 2 bases, with 8 bases spanning the gap. CDR3 residues: CASSLSAVTYEQYF. In DNA form, the CDR3 reads TGTGCCAGCAGTTTATCGGCTGTGACCTACGAGCAGTACTTC.

The chain joins TRBV7-7 to TRBJ2-2; no reliable D call. The CDR3 is 11 residues long. Germline-derived CDR1 and CDR2 are SSHAT and FNYEAQ (reference sequence). V lost 11 bases and J lost 7, with 11 bases in between. CDR3 nucleotides: TGTGCCGTTCTCCACGGCGGGGAGCTGTTTTTT. It is translated as CAVLHGGELFF.

In this sample, this clone turned up a few times. J is TRBJ2-1 and V is TRBV5-1, with 9 nucleotides matching TRBD2. Germline CDR1 is SGHRS and CDR2 is YFSETQ. The V segment lost 4 bases and the J segment 6 bases; nucleotides outside the gene matches: 8. CDR3 length: 15 amino acids. The CDR3 spells CASSSSGRTPNEQFF. DNA of the CDR3: TGCGCCAGCAGCAGTAGCGGGAGAACGCCCAATGAGCAGTTCTTC.

The chain recombines TRBV19 with TRBJ1-2; 9 nucleotides align to TRBD1. Germline-derived CDR1 and CDR2 are LNHDA and SQIVND (reference sequence). This CDR3 spans 19 amino acids. Trimming at V came to 4 bases and at J to 6 bases, leaving 21 bases not matched to a gene. The CDR3, as DNA: TGTGCCAGTAGTACTGGCCTAGGGCGACCGGGACAGGGCAGAAATGGCTACACCTTC. Translation gives CASSTGLGRPGQGRNGYTF.

The chain joins TRBV11-2 to TRBJ2-7, with D tentatively TRBD1 (5 bases). Germline V CDR1 and CDR2: SGHAT, FQNNGV. The CDR3 is 14 amino acids. The V and J ends lost 6 bases and 3 bases respectively, with 15 bases between them. This CDR3 is CASRGVRQGYEQYF. The CDR3 DNA reads as TGTGCCAGCAGGGGTGTCCGGCAGGGCTACGAGCAGTACTTC.

This clone was seen only a few times. The gene calls are TRBV6-1 and TRBJ1-5; 7 nucleotides match TRBD1. The ends lost 4 bases at V and 7 bases at J; junction bases unmatched: 4. Germline CDR1 MNHNS, CDR2 SASEGT. The CDR3 spans 13 residues. In DNA, the CDR3 is TGTGCCAGCAGTGCCACAGGGGAGCAGCCCCAGCATTTT. Amino acids: CASSATGEQPQHF.

The chain has TRBV28 and TRBJ1-4; perhaps TRBD1 as D (5 bases). CDR1 MDHEN and CDR2 SYDVKM come from the germline V gene. The ends were cut back, 2 bases at V and 7 bases at J, with 14 bases in the middle. This CDR3 is built from 15 residues. The CDR3 is CASSLGRALGEKLFF. DNA for the CDR3: TGTGCCAGCAGTTTAGGCAGGGCGCTAGGTGAAAAACTGTTTTTT.

This clone was seen more than once but under ten times. The chain links TRBV7-2 to TRBJ2-3; no clear D. This CDR3 comprises 12 residues. V was cut by 6 bases and J by 7 bases, with 11 bases left in between. Germline V gene data show CDR1 as SGHTA and CDR2 as FQGNSA. In DNA, the CDR3 is TGTGCCAGCAGTCCCGACTCGCATACGCAGTATTTT. Its translation: CASSPDSHTQYF.

This sequence joins TRBV5-1 and TRBJ2-3; maybe TRBD2 (5 bases). The length of the CDR3 is 14 residues. Germline V gene data show CDR1 as SGHRS and CDR2 as YFSETQ. Trimming took 3 bases from V and 2 from J, leaving 10 bases between them. The CDR3 DNA sequence: TGCGCCAGCAGCTCCGGACTGTCCACAGATACGCAGTATTTT. Translating gives CASSSGLSTDTQYF.

About this clone itself: One junction end does not reproduce the germline sequence, and a read error may be involved. The same CDR3 can be traced to other DNA sequences in this sample. The chain links TRBV29-1 to TRBJ1-1, with 7 bases aligning to TRBD1. The CDR3 contains 13 residues. Germline loops: CDR1 SQVTM, CDR2 ANQGSEA. CDR3 protein: CSVVGQWGTEAFF. The CDR3, as DNA: TGCAGCGTCGTGGGACAGTGGGGCACTGAAGCTTTCTTC.

This chain uses TRBV2 with TRBJ1-2; D uncertain. Deletions cut 5 bases from V and 4 bases from J, with 20 bases between. Germline lookup yields CDR1 SNHLY and CDR2 FYNNEI. CDR3 length: 16 residues. The CDR3 DNA reads as TGTGCCAGCAGTTCCGGGGAAACGGGGAGCTTCTATGGCTACACCTTC. It translates to CASSSGETGSFYGYTF.

The gene calls are TRBV9 and TRBJ2-3, with 8 bases aligning to TRBD1. Germline V lookup: CDR1 SGDLS, CDR2 YYNGEE. The V segment lost 1 base and the J segment 2 bases; nucleotides outside the gene matches: 3. This CDR3 is built from 15 residues. DNA for the CDR3: TGTGCCAGCAGCGTATCAGGGGGCGACACAGATACGCAGTATTTT. It yields the protein CASSVSGGDTDTQYF. The full variable domain, in which reference TRBV9 and TRBJ2-3 provide the parts outside the CDR3, is DSGVTQTPKHLITATGQRVTLRCSPRSGDLSVYWYQQSLDQGLQFLIQYYNGEERAKGNILERFSAQQFPDLHSELNLSSLELGDSALYFCASSVSGGDTDTQYFGPGTRLTVL.

This clone was seen only a few times. CDR3 loop: CASSRTQQGTEAFF. The CDR3 DNA sequence: TGCGCCAGCAGCCGGACGCAGCAGGGCACTGAAGCTTTCTTT. This rearrangement joins TRBV5-1 to TRBJ1-1, with D tentatively TRBD1 (5 bases). V dropped 4 bases and J dropped 4 bases, with 14 bases sitting between them. This CDR3 is 14 amino acids long. Germline V gene lookup returns CDR1 SGHRS and CDR2 YFSETQ. The variable domain in full, with the rest retrieved from reference TRBV5-1 and TRBJ1-1, is KAGVTQTPRYLIKTRGQQVTLSCSPISGHRSVSWYQQTPGQGLQFLFEYFSETQRNKGNFPGRFSGRQFSNSRSEMNVSTLELGDSALYLCASSRTQQGTEAFFGQGTRLTVV.

This clone was seen a handful of times. The chain is built from TRBV13 and TRBJ2-1; D gene uncertain. This CDR3 is 12 amino acids long. V gave up 2 bases and J gave up 8 bases, with 7 bases separating them. Per germline, CDR1 PRHDT and CDR2 FYEKMQ (reference sequence). The CDR3 sequence is CASSLLADEQFF. The CDR3 DNA follows: TGTGCCAGCAGCTTATTGGCGGATGAGCAGTTCTTC.

This chain joins TRBV7-2 and TRBJ1-1; a weak D match, TRBD1 (6 bases). V lost 1 base to trimming and J lost 1 base, with 13 bases between them. The germline V gene has CDR1 SGHTA and CDR2 FQGNSA. This CDR3 has 16 amino acids. CDR3 bases: TGTGCCAGCAGCTTAGGCTCAGGGGAAAGGAACACTGAAGCTTTCTTT. It translates to CASSLGSGERNTEAFF. The full variable domain, in which reference TRBV7-2 and TRBJ1-1 provide the parts outside the CDR3, is GAGVSQSPSNKVTEKGKDVELRCDPISGHTALYWYRQSLGQGLEFLIYFQGNSAPDKSGLPSDRFSAERTGGSVSTLTIQRTQQEDSAVYLCASSLGSGERNTEAFFGQGTRLTVV.

This clone was counted between two and nine times. V is TRBV7-9 and J is TRBJ2-3; 12 bases match TRBD2. Per germline, CDR1 SEHNR and CDR2 FQNEAQ (reference sequence). This CDR3 has 19 amino acids. V shed 2 bases, J shed 5 bases, and the junction held 14 bases outside the gene matches. The CDR3, as DNA: TGTGCCAGCAGCTTAACGGGACCGGCTAGCGGGAGGGCCGGAGATACGCAGTATTTT. Its translation is CASSLTGPASGRAGDTQYF.

The chain is built from TRBV29-1 and TRBJ1-2; the D gene is possibly TRBD1 (6 bases). Germline V lookup: CDR1 SQVTM, CDR2 ANQGSEA. Trimming took 5 bases from V and 3 from J, leaving 13 bases between them. CDR3 length equals 13 residues. CDR3 DNA: TGCAGCGTTCCTGGACAGTCGGACTATGGCTACACCTTC. Residues: CSVPGQSDYGYTF.